The T cell receptor (beta chain) under discussion was sequenced for a study of technical replicates of blood from several donors. J was trimmed by 7 bases and V by 5 bases; bases with no gene match: 11. The CDR3 totals 14 residues. Germline V gives CDR1 MNHEY, CDR2 SVGAGI. The protocol was immunoSEQ multiplex PCR, while the TCRdb copy is restricted to in-frame clones and leaves out a portion. The sample has tens of thousands of clones, about 93% seen once. The V and J genes are TRBV6-5 and TRBJ2-7; TRBD2 agrees at 7 bases. The receptor was isolated from a human donor in good health. The specimen sequenced was T cells isolated from PBMCs. The CDR3 protein is CASSTGTGGREQYF. CDR3 DNA: TGTGCCAGCAGTACCGGGACGGGAGGTCGAGAGCAGTACTTC.